This paragraph reports one T cell receptor (beta chain). The target antigen is unknown. The sample belongs to a study of graft-versus-host responses after intestinal transplantation. Study details: Among the recipients, all got anti-thymocyte globulin induction and then tacrolimus and steroids for 3 to 4 years.

Repertoires were generated with immunoSEQ multiplex PCR, while TCRdb's copy carries only in-frame clones and drops some. Of 90,000 or so clones listed, about four fifths are singletons. Per the germline V gene, CDR1 is SQVTM and CDR2 is ANQGSEA. The CDR3 runs 14 residues. Unmatched junction bases numbered 15, after V lost 6 bases and J lost 9 bases. Overall study results and limits: In patients with graft-donor T cell macrochimerism, allograft graft-versus-host to host-versus-graft clonal ratios were high. GvH clones were identified in recipient marrow, with some first appearing in ileum or blood.

Source: unstimulated CD4+ T cells sorted from spleen or lymph node cells, taken before intestinal transplant. The V gene is TRBV29-1, the J gene TRBJ2-7; 9 bases fit TRBD1. This clonotype was sampled from a human donor who received an intestinal transplant. CDR3 coding DNA: TGCAGCGTCCCTGGGACAGGGACGATAACAGGGCAGTACTTC. Translated: CSVPGTGTITGQYF.